This T cell receptor beta chain was sequenced for a study of CD8 T cells in ankylosing spondylitis. Study-wide results and caveats: A TCR beta motif made of about eight highly homologous variants seemed typical of ankylosing spondylitis blood. Disease-linked clones were reportedly significantly enriched in matched ankylosing spondylitis synovial fluid. Disease-associated clones were CD8+ and fairly uncommon in peripheral blood.

Quantitative molecular-barcoded 5'-RACE generated the TCR beta libraries. TCRdb processed the 5' RACE reads anew with MiXCR; each CDR3 protein has one entry. The sample shows approximately 350,000 distinct CDR3 sequences, 20% of them seen only once. Unmatched junction bases numbered 5, after V lost 8 bases and J lost 2 bases. The V gene's germline CDR1 is MNHEY and CDR2 SMNVEV (reference sequence). The CDR3 is made up of 14 amino acids. In this sample, this clonotype turned up a few times. Its antigen is not known. The TCR comes from a male donor with ankylosing spondylitis or in good health (not recorded which). The sequenced sample was blood, either unsorted or a sorted T cell fraction (not recorded which). The chain has TRBV27 and TRBJ2-3; 9 bases are shared with TRBD1. CDR3 coding DNA: TGTGCCAGCGCCCGGGACAGGGACACAGATACGCAGTATTTT. Its translation: CASARDRDTDTQYF.